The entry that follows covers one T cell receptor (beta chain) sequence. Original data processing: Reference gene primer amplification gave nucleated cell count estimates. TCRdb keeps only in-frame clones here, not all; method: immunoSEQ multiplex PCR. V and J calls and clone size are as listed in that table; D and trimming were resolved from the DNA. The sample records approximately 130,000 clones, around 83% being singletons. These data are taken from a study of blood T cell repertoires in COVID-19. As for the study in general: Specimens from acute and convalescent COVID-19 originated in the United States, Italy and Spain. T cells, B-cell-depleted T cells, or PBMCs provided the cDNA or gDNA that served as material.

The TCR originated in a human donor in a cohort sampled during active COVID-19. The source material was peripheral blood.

In nucleotides, the CDR3 is TGTGCCAGCAGCTCTCCGGGGGGCCTTGGCTACACCTTC. Residues: CASSSPGGLGYTF. The chain joins TRBV7-2 to TRBJ1-2; weak D call: TRBD1 (6 bases). V gave up 4 bases and J gave up 7 bases, with 13 bases separating them. CDR1 SGHTA and CDR2 FQGNSA come from the germline V gene. This CDR3 has 13 residues.